Each of the 4 T cell receptor beta chains below was sequenced from the same sample in a study of human T cells and chemical hapten exposure. As to time point: patch test 1, 2 weeks after DPC sensitization. Treatment: therapeutic diphenylcyclopropenone sensitization with weekly scalp DPC. TCRdb called the RACE reads again in MiXCR, with one record for every CDR3 protein. The data show 350,000 or so distinct CDR3 sequences, around 7% seen once. The sequences come from whole blood, collected in connection with sensitization to the hapten diphenylcyclopropenone (DPC). The receptors here all came from a woman aged 18-35 years with alopecia areata. Some clones in this sample may be carry-over from other donors' samples.

As to this clonotype: Mismatch with germline at one junction end may stem from a read error. The rearrangement links TRBV3-1 to TRBJ2-7, with D perhaps given as TRBD1 or TRBD2 (5 bases each). The CDR3 contains 14 residues. Germline values: CDR1 LGHDT, CDR2 YNNKEL (reference sequence). The CDR3 nucleotides are TGTGCCAGCGGCCACAGTTTCCGGGGCTCCGGGCAGTACTTC. This sequence encodes CASGHSFRGSGQYF.

This clonotype was counted at least ten times. The gene calls are TRBV7-6 and TRBJ1-6, with D possibly being TRBD1 (5 bases). CDR1 is SGHVS and CDR2 is FNYEAQ in the germline V gene. Trimming removed 3 bases at V and 5 bases at J, with 8 bases between. There are 14 residues in the CDR3. This CDR3 reads CASSLSGNNSPLHF. DNA of the CDR3: TGTGCCAGCAGCTTGTCAGGGAATAATTCACCCCTCCACTTT.

V is TRBV4-3 and J is TRBJ1-3, with unresolved D. Trimming pared 0 bases from V and 3 bases from J, leaving 12 bases between. This CDR3 has 16 residues. Germline assignment: CDR1 LGHNA and CDR2 YSLEER. The DNA for the CDR3 is TGCGCCAGCAGCCAAGAGAGAGCCATTAGTGGAAACACCATATATTTT. This translates into CASSQERAISGNTIYF.

This clonotype was counted many times. This sequence joins TRBV7-6 and TRBJ2-1; D might be TRBD2 (5 bases). The CDR3 is 16 residues long. Germline CDR1 reads SGHVS; CDR2 reads FNYEAQ. Trimming stripped 1 base from V and 2 bases from J, with 12 bases between. Here the CDR3 DNA reads TGTGCCAGCAGCTTAGATTTCGGGGATCCCTACAATGAGCAGTTCTTC. Its protein is CASSLDFGDPYNEQFF.